The present T cell receptor (beta chain) was sequenced within a study of blood T cell repertoires in COVID-19 (dated by TCRdb to the early 2020s). For the wider study: Collaborator samples came from the United States, Italy and Spain and covered acute and convalescent phases of COVID-19. Where available, HLA class I and class II types were obtained from metadata supplied by the sample provider rather than from assay-based typing. Deeply sampled blood TCRbeta repertoires from subjects exposed to, actively infected with, or recovered from COVID-19 were included in the dataset. A freely available public database, intended as a resource for researchers studying the immune response to SARS-CoV-2, is where the repertoires were released. The material from the prospective study consisted of cDNA or gDNA derived from T cells, B-cell-depleted T cells, or PBMCs. The samples were drawn from the first 160 participants of the ongoing ImmuneRACE study and from 1,254 subjects provided by 6 global collaborators. Sample metadata almost always included a de-identified subject ID, COVID-19 status, age in years and sex. What the work shows at the level of the full study, not this receptor alone: How much clinical and demographic metadata was included differed by source and by participant, and the metadata was provided uncurated.

TCRbeta CDR3 regions were amplified from genomic DNA using the immunoSEQ Assay, a bias-controlled multiplex PCR. For the original study's pipeline: Nucleated cell counts per sample were estimated from amplification of reference gene primers within the assay. Sequence reads were collapsed and filtered to measure the absolute abundance of every unique TCRbeta CDR3 rearrangement. For each sample, productive Simpson clonality was calculated as the square root of Simpson's diversity index across productive rearrangements. TCRdb took this table from immuneACCESS and kept in-frame rearrangements with V and J called. Such tables lack part of the clones; where checked against another copy, unresolved V genes explain under half of the gap, and the rest is unexplained. V, J and clone size reflect that table, while D and trimming were determined from the DNA. The table for this sample lists 30,000 to 45,000 clones; roughly three quarters of them were counted only once. The ten largest account for over 15% of the sample.

Each collaborating institution followed its own protocols to collect whole blood in K2EDTA tubes. For TCRbeta analysis, collaborators shipped samples in one of three forms: frozen whole blood, isolated PBMCs, or DNA extracted from either of those sample types. V loses 2 bases, J loses 4 bases, and the germline ends lie 5 bases apart. The cysteine opens and the phenylalanine closes a CDR3 of 13 amino acids. Of all the DNA, just the CDR3 is kept, 39 bases in frame from base 1. Per the germline V gene, MNHEY is the CDR1 and SVGAGI is the CDR2. Worth noting for this clone: Its antigen has not been determined. No base qualities exist here, and no much larger clone lies one base off it.

Sequences were obtained from peripheral blood. The sequence was collected from a man aged 65-85 years with acute or convalescent COVID-19. The chain was built from TRBV6-5 and TRBJ2-2, with no reliable assignment of the D segment. The encoded CDR3 is CASSYVSTGELFF. The DNA reads TGTGCCAGCAGTTACGTTAGCACCGGGGAGCTGTTTTTT.